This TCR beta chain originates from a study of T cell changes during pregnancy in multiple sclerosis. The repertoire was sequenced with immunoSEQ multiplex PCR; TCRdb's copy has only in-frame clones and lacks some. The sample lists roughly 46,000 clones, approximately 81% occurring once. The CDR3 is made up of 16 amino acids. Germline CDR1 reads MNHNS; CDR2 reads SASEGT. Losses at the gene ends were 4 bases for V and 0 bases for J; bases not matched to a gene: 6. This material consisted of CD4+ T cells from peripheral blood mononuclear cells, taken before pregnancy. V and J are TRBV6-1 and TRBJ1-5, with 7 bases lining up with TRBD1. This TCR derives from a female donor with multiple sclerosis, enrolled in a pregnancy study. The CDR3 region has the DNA TGTGCCAGCAGTGGACAGGGAGATTATAGCAATCAGCCCCAGCATTTT. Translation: CASSGQGDYSNQPQHF.